The sequence of this TCR beta chain was determined in a study of T cell responses to AZD1222 COVID-19 vaccine. Sequencing used immunoSEQ multiplex PCR; TCRdb keeps in-frame clones, though not all of them. The sample records about 120,000 clones, approximately 86% being singletons. V lost 5 bases and J lost 4; bases outside the gene matches: 5. Germline lookup yields CDR1 LGHDT and CDR2 YNNKEL (reference sequence). This CDR3 contains 15 residues. Material: peripheral blood, obtained on day 0 of AZD1222 vaccination. This TCR was recovered from an adult in good health. This chain joins TRBV3-1 (or the pseudogene TRBV3-2) and TRBJ2-3; TRBD2 matches at 11 bases. The CDR3 loop is CASSFGTSGPDTQYF. CDR3 bases: TGTGCCAGCAGCTTTGGGACTAGCGGCCCAGATACGCAGTATTTT.